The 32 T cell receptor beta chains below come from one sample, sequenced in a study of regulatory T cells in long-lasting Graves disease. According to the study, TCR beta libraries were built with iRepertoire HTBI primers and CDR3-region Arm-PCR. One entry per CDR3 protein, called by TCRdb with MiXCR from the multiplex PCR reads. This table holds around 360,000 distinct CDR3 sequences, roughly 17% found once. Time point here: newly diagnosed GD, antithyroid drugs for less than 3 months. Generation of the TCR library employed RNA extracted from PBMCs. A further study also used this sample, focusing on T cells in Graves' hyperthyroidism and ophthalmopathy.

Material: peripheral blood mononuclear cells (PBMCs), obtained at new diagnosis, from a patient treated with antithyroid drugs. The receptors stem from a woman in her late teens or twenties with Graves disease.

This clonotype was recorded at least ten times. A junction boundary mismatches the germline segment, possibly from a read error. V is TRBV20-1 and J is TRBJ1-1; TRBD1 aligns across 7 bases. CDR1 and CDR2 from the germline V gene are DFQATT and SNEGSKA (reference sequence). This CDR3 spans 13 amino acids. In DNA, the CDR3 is TGCAATGCTCAGGGGGACGGGAACACTGAAGCTTTCTTT. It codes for CNAQGDGNTEAFF.

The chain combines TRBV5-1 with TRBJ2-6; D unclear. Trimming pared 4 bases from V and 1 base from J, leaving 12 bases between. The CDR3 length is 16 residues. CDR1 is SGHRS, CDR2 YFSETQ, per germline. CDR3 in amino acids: CASSQTPGSGANVLTF. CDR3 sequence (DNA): TGCGCCAGCAGCCAAACTCCAGGTTCTGGGGCCAACGTCCTGACTTTC.

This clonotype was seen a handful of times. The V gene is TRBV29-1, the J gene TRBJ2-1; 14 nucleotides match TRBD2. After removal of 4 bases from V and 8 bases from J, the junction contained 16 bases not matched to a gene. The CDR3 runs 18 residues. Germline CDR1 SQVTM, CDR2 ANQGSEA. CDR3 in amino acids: CSVVGGDPTSGRAYEQFF. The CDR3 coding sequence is TGCAGCGTTGTCGGGGGCGACCCGACTAGCGGGAGGGCGTATGAGCAGTTCTTC.

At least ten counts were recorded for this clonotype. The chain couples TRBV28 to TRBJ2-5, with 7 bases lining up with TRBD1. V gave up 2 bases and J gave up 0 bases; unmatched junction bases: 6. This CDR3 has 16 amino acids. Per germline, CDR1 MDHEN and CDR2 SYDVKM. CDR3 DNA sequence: TGTGCCAGCAGTTTACTGGGACAGATGTACCAAGAGACCCAGTACTTC. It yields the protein CASSLLGQMYQETQYF.

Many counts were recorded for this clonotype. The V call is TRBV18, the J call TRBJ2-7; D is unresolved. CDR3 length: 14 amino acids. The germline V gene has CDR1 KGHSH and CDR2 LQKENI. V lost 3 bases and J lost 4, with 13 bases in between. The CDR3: CASSPPASTYEQYF. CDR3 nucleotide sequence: TGTGCCAGCTCACCCCCAGCCTCAACTTACGAGCAGTACTTC.

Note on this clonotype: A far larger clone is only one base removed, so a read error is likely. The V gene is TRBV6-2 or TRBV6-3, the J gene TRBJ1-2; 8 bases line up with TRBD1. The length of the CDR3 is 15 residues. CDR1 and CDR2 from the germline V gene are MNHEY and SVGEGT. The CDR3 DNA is TGTGCCGGCAGTTATTGGCAGGGGGCAGGGTATGGCTACACCTTC. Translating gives CAGSYWQGAGYGYTF.

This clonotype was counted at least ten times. The CDR3: CASSEWNIKNIQYF. The CDR3, as DNA: TGTGCCAGCAGTGAATGGAATATCAAAAACATTCAGTACTTC. The chain couples TRBV2 to TRBJ2-4; no definite D call. CDR1 and CDR2 (germline): SNHLY, FYNNEI. The CDR3 runs 14 residues. V shed 2 bases and J shed 3 bases, with 8 bases lying between them.

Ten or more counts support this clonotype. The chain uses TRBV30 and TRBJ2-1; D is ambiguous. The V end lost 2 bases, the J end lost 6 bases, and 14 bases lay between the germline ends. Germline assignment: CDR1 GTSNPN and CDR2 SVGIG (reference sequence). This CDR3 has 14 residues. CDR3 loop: CAWSHPSASNEQFF. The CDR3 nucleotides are TGTGCCTGGAGTCACCCGTCGGCTAGCAATGAGCAGTTCTTC.

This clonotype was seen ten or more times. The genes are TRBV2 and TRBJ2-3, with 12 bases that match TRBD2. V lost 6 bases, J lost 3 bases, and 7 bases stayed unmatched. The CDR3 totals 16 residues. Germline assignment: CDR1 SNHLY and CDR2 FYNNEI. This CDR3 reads CASSPTSGSRTDTQYF. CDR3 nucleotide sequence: TGTGCCAGCAGCCCGACTAGCGGGAGCCGAACAGATACGCAGTATTTT.

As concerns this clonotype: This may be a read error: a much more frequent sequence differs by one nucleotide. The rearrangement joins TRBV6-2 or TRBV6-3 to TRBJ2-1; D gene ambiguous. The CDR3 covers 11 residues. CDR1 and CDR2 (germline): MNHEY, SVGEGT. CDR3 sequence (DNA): TGTGCCAGCAGTTCCCGTAATGAGCAGCTCTTC. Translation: CASSSRNEQLF.

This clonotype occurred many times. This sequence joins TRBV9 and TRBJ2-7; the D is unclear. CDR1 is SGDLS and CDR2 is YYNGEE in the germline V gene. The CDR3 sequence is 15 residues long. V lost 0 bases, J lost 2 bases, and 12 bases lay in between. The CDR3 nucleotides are TGTGCCAGCAGCGTAGGAGCGACCCTGGCCTACGAGCAGTACTTC. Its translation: CASSVGATLAYEQYF.

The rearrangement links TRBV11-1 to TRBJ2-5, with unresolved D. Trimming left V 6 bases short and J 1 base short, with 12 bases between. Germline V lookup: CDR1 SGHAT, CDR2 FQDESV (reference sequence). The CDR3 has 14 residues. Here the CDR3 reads CASSYSEVQETQYF. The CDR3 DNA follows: TGTGCCAGCAGTTACTCAGAGGTCCAAGAGACCCAGTACTTC. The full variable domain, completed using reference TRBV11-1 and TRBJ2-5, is EAEVAQSPRYKITEKSQAVAFWCDPISGHATLYWYRQILGQGPELLVQFQDESVVDDSQLPKDRFSAERLKGVDSTLKIQPAELGDSAMYLCASSYSEVQETQYFGPGTRLLVL.

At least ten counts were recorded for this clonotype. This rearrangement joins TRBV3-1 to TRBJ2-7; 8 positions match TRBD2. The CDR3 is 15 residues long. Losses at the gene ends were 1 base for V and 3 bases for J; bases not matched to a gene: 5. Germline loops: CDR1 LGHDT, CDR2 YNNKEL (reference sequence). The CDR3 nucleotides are TGTGCCAGCAGCCAAGCAGCGGGGGCTTTCTACGAGCAGTACTTC. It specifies CASSQAAGAFYEQYF.

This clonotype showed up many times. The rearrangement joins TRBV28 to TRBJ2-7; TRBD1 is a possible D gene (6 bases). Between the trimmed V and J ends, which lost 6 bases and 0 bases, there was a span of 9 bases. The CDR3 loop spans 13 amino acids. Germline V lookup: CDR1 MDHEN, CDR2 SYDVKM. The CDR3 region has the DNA TGTGCCAGCAGCCAGGGGAGCTCCTACGAGCAGTACTTC. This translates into CASSQGSSYEQYF.

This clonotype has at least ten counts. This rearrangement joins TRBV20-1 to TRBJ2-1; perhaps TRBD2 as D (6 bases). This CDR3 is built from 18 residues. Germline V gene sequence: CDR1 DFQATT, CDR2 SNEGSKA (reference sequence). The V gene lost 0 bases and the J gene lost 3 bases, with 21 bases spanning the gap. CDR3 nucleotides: TGCAGTGCTAGAGATCCCTATGGTCCTAGCGCGCACTACAATGAGCAGTTCTTC. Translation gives CSARDPYGPSAHYNEQFF.

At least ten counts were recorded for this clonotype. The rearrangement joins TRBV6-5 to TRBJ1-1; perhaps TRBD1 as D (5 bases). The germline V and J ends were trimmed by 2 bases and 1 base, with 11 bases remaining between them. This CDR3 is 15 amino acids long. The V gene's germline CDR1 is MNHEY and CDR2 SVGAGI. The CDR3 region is CASSYGTGGNTEAFF. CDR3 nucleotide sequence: TGTGCCAGCAGTTACGGGACTGGTGGGAACACTGAAGCTTTCTTT.

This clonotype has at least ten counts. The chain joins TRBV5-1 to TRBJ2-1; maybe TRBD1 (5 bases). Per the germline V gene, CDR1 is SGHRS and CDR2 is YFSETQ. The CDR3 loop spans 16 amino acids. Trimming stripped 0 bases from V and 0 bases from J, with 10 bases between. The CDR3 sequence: CASSLEAQGSYNEQFF. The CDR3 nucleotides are TGCGCCAGCAGCTTGGAAGCCCAGGGCTCCTACAATGAGCAGTTCTTC. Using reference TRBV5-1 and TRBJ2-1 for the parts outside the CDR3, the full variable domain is KAGVTQTPRYLIKTRGQQVTLSCSPISGHRSVSWYQQTPGQGLQFLFEYFSETQRNKGNFPGRFSGRQFSNSRSEMNVSTLELGDSALYLCASSLEAQGSYNEQFFGPGTRLTVL.

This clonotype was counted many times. The CDR3 reads CASSFPRGGEQFF. In DNA, the CDR3 is TGTGCCAGCAGCTTCCCACGGGGTGGTGAGCAGTTCTTC. V usage is TRBV11-2 and J usage is TRBJ2-1, with D possibly being TRBD2 (5 bases). Trimming shortened V by 3 bases and J by 9 bases, and 12 bases separated the two germline ends. Per the germline V gene, CDR1 is SGHAT and CDR2 is FQNNGV. The CDR3 is made up of 13 amino acids.

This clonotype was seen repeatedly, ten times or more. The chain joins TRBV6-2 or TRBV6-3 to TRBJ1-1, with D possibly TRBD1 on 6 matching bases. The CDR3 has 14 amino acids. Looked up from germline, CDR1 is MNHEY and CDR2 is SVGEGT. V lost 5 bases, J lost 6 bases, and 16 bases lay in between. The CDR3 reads CASSTTGSGAEAFF. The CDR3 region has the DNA TGTGCCAGCAGTACAACAGGGAGCGGTGCTGAAGCTTTCTTT.

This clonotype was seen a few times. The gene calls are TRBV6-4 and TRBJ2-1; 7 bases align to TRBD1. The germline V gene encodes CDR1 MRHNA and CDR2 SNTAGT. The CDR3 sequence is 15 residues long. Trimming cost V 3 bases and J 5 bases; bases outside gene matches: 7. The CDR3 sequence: CASSDNRGPNNEQFF. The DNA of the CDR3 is TGTGCCAGCAGTGATAACAGGGGACCAAACAATGAGCAGTTCTTC.

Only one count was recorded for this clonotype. CDR3 coding DNA: TGTGCCAGCAGCCCACCCCTCAGGCCCAAAAGGGAGACCCAGTACTTC. Encoded protein: CASSPPLRPKRETQYF. The V call is TRBV11-2, the J call TRBJ2-3; the D is unclear. The end of the DNA is better explained by TRBJ2-5, so the J call may be wrong. The CDR3 totals 16 residues. Germline lookup yields CDR1 SGHAT and CDR2 FQNNGV.

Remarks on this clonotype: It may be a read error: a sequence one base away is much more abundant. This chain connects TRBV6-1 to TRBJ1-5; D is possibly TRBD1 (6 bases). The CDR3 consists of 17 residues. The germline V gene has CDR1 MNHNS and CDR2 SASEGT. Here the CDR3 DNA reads TGTGCCGGCAGTGAAGCGCTACGGGGGGCGAGCAATCAGCCCCAGCATTTT. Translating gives CAGSEALRGASNQPQHF.

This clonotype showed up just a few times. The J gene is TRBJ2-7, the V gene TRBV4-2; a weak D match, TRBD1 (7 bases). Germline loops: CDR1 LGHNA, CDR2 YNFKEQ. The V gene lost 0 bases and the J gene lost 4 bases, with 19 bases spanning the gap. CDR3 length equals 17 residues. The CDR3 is CASSQDPPGGIRYEQYF. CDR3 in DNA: TGTGCCAGCAGCCAAGACCCTCCAGGGGGGATTAGATACGAGCAGTACTTC.

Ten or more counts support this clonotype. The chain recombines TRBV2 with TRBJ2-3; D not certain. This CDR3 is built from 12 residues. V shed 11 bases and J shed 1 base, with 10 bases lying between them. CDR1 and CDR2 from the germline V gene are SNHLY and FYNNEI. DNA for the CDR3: TGTGCCTCTTTAGTTGGCACAGATACGCAGTATTTT. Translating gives CASLVGTDTQYF.

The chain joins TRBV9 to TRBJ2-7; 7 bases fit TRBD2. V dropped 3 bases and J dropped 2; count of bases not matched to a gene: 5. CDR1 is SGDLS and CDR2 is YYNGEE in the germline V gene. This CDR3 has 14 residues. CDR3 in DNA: TGTGCCAGCAGCGCCGGTGGGAGGGCCTACGAGCAGTACTTC. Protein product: CASSAGGRAYEQYF.

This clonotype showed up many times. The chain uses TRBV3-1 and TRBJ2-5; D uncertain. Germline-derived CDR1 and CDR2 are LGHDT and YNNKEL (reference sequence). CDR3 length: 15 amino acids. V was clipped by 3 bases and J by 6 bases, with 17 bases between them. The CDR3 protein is CASSQETLIVKTQYF. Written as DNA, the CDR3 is TGTGCCAGCAGCCAGGAGACCCTCATTGTAAAGACCCAGTACTTC.

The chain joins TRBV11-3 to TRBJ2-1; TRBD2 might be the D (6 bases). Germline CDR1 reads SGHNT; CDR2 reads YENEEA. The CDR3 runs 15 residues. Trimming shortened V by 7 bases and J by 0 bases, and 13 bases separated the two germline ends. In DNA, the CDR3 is TGTGCCAGCACCTCTGTGGGGGGCTCCTACAATGAGCAGTTCTTC. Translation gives CASTSVGGSYNEQFF.

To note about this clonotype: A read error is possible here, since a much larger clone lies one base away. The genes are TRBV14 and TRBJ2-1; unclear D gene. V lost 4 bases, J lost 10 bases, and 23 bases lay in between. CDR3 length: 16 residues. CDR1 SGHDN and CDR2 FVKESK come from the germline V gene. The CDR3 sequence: CASSPLGGSKSYEQFF. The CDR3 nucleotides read TGTGCCAGCAGCCCTCTCGGCGGCAGCAAGAGCTACGAGCAGTTCTTC.

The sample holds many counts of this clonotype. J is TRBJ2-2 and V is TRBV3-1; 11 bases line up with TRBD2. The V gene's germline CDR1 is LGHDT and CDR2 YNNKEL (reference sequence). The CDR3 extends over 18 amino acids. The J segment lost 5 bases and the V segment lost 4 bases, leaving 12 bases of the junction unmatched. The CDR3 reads CASSPRGSGGVRTGELFF. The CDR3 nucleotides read TGTGCCAGCAGCCCCCGAGGTAGCGGGGGGGTGAGGACCGGGGAGCTGTTTTTT.

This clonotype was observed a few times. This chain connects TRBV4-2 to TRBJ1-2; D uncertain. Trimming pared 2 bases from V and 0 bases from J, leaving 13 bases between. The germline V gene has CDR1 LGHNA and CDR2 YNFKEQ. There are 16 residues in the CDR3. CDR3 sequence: CASSQPDATSNYGYTF. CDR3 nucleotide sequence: TGTGCCAGCAGCCAACCCGACGCCACCTCTAACTATGGCTACACCTTC.

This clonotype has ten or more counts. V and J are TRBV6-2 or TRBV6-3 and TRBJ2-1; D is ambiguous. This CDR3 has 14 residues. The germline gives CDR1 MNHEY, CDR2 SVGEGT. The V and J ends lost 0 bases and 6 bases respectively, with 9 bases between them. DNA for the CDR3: TGTGCCAGCAGTTACTCAGGTCCTTCCAATGAGCAGTTCTTC. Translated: CASSYSGPSNEQFF.

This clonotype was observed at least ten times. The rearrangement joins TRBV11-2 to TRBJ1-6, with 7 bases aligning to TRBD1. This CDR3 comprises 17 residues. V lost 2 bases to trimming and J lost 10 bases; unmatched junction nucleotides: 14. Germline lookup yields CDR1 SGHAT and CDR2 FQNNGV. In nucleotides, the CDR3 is TGTGCCAGCAGCTTAACCATCACACAGGGGCTAGGCTCACCCCTCCACTTT. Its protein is CASSLTITQGLGSPLHF.